This TCR beta chain was sequenced for a study of cytomegalovirus exposure and HLA in healthy donors. Trimming cost V 4 bases and J 8 bases; bases outside gene matches: 13. Per the germline V gene, CDR1 is LGHNA and CDR2 is YSLEER. There are 16 residues in the CDR3. As for this clone: Its antigen is unknown.

The PCR was carried out with 60 Vbeta primers and 13 Jbeta primers. Clones were read by immunoSEQ multiplex PCR, and TCRdb kept only the in-frame ones, dropping some. Among roughly 140,000 clones, around 83% were seen once, and the ten largest hold 3.5% to 5%. The study, taken as a whole, reports: With later analysis, a missense DCLRE1C variant became linked to TCR beta V- and J-gene trimming. Most of the TCR beta V segments (in an earlier analysis) were productive either about 90% or about 30% of the time.

The chain recombines TRBV4-3 with TRBJ1-4, with 7 bases identical to TRBD1. Sequencing was done on a sample of PBMCs. The clonotype originates from a middle-aged man in good health and CMV-seropositive. The CDR3 sequence is CASSRNLARGREKLFF. In nucleotides, the CDR3 is TGCGCCAGCAGCCGCAACCTCGCTAGGGGGCGCGAAAAACTGTTTTTT.